This T cell receptor (beta chain) was captured by sequencing in a study of neurological immune-mediated disorders. Findings of the study overall: Multiple sclerosis was found to have the least TCR clonal expansion, below healthy controls, and HTLV-1-associated myelopathy the most. The authors found no clinical or MRI feature associated with the multiple sclerosis repertoire cluster.

This CDR3 has 15 amino acids. CDR1 and CDR2 (germline): MNHNY, SVGAGI (reference sequence). With regard to this clonotype: The antigen is undetermined. It may be a read error: a sequence one base away is much more abundant.

5'RACE with 10-nucleotide random UMIs generated the cDNA. Each CDR3 protein gets one entry after TCRdb re-called the 5' RACE reads with MiXCR. There are 50,000 to 65,000 distinct CDR3 sequences in the sample; around 4.7% occur only once, and roughly 3.4% lies in the top ten. The gene calls are TRBV6-6 and TRBJ2-4; D might be TRBD1 (5 bases). This clonotype was sampled from a woman between 50 and 59 years old with multiple sclerosis. The sample was PBMCs. The CDR3: CASSFGAQAKKIQYF. The CDR3 DNA is TGTGCCAGCAGTTTTGGGGCACAGGCCAAAAAAATTCAGTACTTC.